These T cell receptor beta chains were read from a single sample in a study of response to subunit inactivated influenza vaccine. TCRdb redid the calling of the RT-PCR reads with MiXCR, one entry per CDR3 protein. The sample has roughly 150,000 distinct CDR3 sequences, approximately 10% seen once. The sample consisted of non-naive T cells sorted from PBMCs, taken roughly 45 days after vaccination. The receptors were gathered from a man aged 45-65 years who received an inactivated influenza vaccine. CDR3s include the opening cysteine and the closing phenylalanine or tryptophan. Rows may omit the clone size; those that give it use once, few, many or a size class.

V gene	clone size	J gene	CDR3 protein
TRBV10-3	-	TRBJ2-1	CAIRGTDYNEQFF
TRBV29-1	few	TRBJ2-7	CSVGARLSGRAGEQYF
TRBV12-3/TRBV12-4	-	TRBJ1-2	CASARWSDYGYTF
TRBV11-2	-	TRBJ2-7	CASSLIWYEQYF
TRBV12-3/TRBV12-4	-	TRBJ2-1	CASTTLAGVGNEQFF
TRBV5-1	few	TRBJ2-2	CASSWDNPNTGELFF
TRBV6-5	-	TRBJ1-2	CASSYLQGGRGGYTF
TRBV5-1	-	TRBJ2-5	CASSFRGQGQGETQYF
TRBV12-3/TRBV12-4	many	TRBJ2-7	CASSLIPLAGETYEQYF
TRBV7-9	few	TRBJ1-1	CASSLDGRTEAFF
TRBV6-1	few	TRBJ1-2	CASSERWTGYGYTF
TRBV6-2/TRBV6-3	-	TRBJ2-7	CASSETSGSYEQYF
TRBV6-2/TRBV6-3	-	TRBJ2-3	CASIRDQTTDTQYF
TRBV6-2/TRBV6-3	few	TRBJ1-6	CASSYSPRTYNSPLHF
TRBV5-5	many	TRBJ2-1	CASYSGQTYNEQFF
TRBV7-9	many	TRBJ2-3	CASTDHPGQVTDTQYF
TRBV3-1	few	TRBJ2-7	CASSQGTGGMYEQYF
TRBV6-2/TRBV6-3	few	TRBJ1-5	CASGQLQGAPPQHF
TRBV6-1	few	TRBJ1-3	CASRGTYSGNTIYF
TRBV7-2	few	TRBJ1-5	CASSRTTLSNQPQHF
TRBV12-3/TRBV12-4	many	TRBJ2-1	CASSLGRGRAYNEQFF
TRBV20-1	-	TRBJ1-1	CSARGDNEAFF
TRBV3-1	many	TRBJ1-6	CASSPPTVNSPLHF
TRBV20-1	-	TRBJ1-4	CSAIIRQGREKLFF
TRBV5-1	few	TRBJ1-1	CASSLELVGTEAFF
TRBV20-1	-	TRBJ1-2	CSAEGRDGYTF
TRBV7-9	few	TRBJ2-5	CASTQRGGEETQYF
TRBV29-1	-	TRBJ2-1	CSIHHGSYNEQFF
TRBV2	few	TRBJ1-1	CASRMNTEAFF
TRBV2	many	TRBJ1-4	CASSATGTVREKLFF
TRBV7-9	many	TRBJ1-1	CASSAQALNTEAFF
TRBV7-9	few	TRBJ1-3	CASSLEGSLSGNTIYF
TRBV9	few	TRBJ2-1	CASSPLAGANNEQFF